The text below deals with one T cell receptor (beta chain). Its specificity is unknown. The data derive from a study of CD8+ T cells in alopecia areata. Study at large: Severity in treated patients was scored by percentage of scalp area affected.

Study observations and caveats: Administration of tofacitinib significantly diminished scalp clonality and expanded CD8+ clones within the top 100.

Treatment meaning: oral pan-JAK inhibitor, 5-10 mg twice daily. Samples from alopecia areata patients were lesional scalp punch biopsies and peripheral blood. Sorting separated CD4+ and CD8+ T cells out of PBMCs. Investigators isolated RNA and reverse transcribed it into cDNA to act as the sequencing template. Only in-frame clones appear in the TCRdb table, and some are missing; sequencing was by immunoSEQ multiplex PCR. The sample carries some 200,000 clones, 55% to 70% recorded once. Germline V gene sequence: CDR1 SQVTM, CDR2 ANQGSEA. V was shortened by 4 bases and J by 7 bases, with 17 bases between the two germline ends. The CDR3 sequence is 13 residues long.

This chain links TRBV29-1 with TRBJ2-7; D may be TRBD1 (6 bases). The receptor was isolated from a human donor with alopecia areata. The input for sequencing was CD4+ T cells sorted from blood, taken at week 24, from a patient treated with tofacitinib. The CDR3 nucleotides read TGCAGCGTTGTGGGGGCAGGGATGTCGGAGCAGTACTTC. It encodes CSVVGAGMSEQYF.